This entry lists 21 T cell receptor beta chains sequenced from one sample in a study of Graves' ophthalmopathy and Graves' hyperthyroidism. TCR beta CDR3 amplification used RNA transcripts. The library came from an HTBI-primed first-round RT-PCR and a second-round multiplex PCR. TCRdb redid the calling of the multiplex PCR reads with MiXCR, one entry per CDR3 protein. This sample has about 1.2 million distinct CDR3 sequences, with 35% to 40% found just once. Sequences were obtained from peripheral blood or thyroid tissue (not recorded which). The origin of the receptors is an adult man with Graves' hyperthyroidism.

As DNA, the CDR3 is TGCAGTGGGGCTTCGGGACACACTAATTCACCCCTCCACTTT. It is translated as CSGASGHTNSPLHF. The V gene is TRBV20-1, the J gene TRBJ1-6; D is possibly TRBD1 (6 bases). The CDR3 spans 14 residues. Trimming removed 7 bases from V and 6 bases from J, with 16 bases in between. Germline CDR1 and CDR2: DFQATT and SNEGSKA (reference sequence).

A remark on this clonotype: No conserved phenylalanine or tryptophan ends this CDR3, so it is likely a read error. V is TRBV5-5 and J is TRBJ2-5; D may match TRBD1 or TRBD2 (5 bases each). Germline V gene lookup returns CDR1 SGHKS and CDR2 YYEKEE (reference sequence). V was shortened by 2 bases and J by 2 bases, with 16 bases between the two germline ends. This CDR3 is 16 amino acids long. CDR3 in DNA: TGTGCCAGCAGCTTAGCTACTGGGACCGTACAAGAGACCCAGTACCTC. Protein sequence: CASSLATGTVQETQYL.

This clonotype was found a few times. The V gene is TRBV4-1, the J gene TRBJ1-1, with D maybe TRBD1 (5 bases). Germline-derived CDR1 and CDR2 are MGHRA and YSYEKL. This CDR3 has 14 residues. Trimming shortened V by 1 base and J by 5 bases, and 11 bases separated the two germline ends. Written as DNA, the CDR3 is TGCGCCAGCAGCCAAGCCCGGAAGGGGACTGAAGCTTTCTTT. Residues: CASSQARKGTEAFF.

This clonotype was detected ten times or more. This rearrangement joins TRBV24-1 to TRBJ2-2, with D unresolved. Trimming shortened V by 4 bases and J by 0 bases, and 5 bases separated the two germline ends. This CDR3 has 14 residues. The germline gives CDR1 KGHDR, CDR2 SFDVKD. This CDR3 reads CATSDAANTGELFF. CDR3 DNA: TGTGCCACCAGTGACGCCGCGAACACCGGGGAGCTGTTTTTT.

The CDR3 loop is CSVETGVNNQPQHF. The CDR3 DNA reads TGCAGCGTTGAGACAGGGGTGAACAATCAGCCCCAGCATTTT. The rearrangement joins TRBV29-1 to TRBJ1-5; 8 bases are a match to TRBD1. Germline CDR1 SQVTM, CDR2 ANQGSEA. The length of the CDR3 is 14 residues. J gave up 3 bases and V 3 bases, and 4 bases lay outside the gene matches. Looking up the rest from reference TRBV29-1 and TRBJ1-5 gives the full variable domain: SAVISQKPSRDICQRGTSLTIQCQVDSQVTMMFWYRQQPGQSLTLIATANQGSEATYESGFVIDKFPISRPNLTFSTLTVSNMSPEDSSIYLCSVETGVNNQPQHFGDGTRLSIL.

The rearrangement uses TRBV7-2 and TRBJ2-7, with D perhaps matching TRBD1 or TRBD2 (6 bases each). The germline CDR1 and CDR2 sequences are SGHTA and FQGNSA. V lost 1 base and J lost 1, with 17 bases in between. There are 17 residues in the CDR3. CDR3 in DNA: TGTGCCAGCAGCTTAGATCCGGGGGCAGGGAATTCCTACGAGCAGTACTTC. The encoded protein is CASSLDPGAGNSYEQYF.

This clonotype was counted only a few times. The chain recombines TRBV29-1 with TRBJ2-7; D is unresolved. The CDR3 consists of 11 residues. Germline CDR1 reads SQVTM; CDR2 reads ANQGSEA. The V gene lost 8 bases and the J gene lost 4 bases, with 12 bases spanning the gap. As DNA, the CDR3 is TGCAGCTTTGGTCCGGGTTACGAGCAGTACTTC. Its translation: CSFGPGYEQYF.

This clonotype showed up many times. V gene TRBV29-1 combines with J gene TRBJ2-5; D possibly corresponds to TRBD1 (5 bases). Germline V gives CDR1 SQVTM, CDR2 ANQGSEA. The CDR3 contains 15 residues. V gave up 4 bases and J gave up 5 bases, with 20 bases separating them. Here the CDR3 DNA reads TGCAGCGTTGCCCATAGAAGGGGTTTTGGGGAGACCCAGTACTTC. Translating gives CSVAHRRGFGETQYF.

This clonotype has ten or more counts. In nucleotides, the CDR3 is TGTGCCATCAGGAGAGACAGGGACTCTGGAAACACCATATATTTT. Translation gives CAIRRDRDSGNTIYF. This chain uses TRBV10-3 with TRBJ1-3; 7 bases match TRBD1. V shed 6 bases and J 0 bases; nucleotides not matched to a gene: 5. This CDR3 has 15 residues. CDR1 is ENHRY, CDR2 SYGVKD, per germline.

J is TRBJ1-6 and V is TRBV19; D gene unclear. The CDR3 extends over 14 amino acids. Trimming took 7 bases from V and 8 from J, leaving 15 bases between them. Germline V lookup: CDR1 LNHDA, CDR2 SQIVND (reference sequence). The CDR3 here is CASTIWEVDSPLHF. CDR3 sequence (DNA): TGTGCCAGTACCATCTGGGAGGTGGATTCACCCCTCCACTTT.

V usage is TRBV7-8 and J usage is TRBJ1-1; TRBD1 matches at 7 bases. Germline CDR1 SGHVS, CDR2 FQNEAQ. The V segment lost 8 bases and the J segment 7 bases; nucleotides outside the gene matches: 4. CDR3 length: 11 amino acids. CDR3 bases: TGTGCCAGCGGAGGGACAGATGAAGCTTTCTTT. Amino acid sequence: CASGGTDEAFF.

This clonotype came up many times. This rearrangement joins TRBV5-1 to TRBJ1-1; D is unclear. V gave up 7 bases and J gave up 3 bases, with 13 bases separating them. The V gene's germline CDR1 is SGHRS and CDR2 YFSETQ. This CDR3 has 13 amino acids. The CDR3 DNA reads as TGCGCCAGCTGGGAAACGTGGGACACTGAAGCTTTCTTT. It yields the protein CASWETWDTEAFF.

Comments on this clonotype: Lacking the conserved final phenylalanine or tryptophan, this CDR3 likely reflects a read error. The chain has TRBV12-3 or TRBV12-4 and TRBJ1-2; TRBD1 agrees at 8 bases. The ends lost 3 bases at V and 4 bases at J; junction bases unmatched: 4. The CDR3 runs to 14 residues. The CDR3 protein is CASSFGQGGYGYTL. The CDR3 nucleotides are TGTGCCAGCAGTTTTGGACAGGGAGGCTATGGCTACACCCTC.

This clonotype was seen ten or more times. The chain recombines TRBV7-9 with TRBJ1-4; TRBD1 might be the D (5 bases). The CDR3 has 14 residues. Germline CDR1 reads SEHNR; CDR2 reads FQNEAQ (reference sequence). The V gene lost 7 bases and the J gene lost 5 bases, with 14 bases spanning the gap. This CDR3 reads CASTDSRLNEKLFF. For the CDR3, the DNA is TGTGCCAGCACCGACAGCCGATTAAATGAAAAACTGTTTTTT.

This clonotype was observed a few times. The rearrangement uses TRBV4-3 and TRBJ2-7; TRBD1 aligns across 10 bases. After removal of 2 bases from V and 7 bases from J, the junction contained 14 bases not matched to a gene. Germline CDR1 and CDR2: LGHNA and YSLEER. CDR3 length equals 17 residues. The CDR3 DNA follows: TGCGCCAGCAGCCAAAGATGGAGGACAGGGGGTCCTACGGAGCAGTACTTC. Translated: CASSQRWRTGGPTEQYF.

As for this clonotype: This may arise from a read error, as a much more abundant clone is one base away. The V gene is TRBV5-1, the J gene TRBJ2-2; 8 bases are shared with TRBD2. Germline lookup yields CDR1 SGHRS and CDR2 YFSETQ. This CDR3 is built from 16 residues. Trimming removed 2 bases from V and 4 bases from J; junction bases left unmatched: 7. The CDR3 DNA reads TGCGCCAGCAGCTTAACTAGCGGCGCGAGCACCGGGGAGCTGTTTTTT. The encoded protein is CASSLTSGASTGELFF. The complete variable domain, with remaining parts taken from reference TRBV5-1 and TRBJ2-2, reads KAGVTQTPRYLIKTRGQQVTLSCSPISGHRSVSWYQQTPGQGLQFLFEYFSETQRNKGNFPGRFSGRQFSNSRSEMNVSTLELGDSALYLCASSLTSGASTGELFFGEGSRLTVL.

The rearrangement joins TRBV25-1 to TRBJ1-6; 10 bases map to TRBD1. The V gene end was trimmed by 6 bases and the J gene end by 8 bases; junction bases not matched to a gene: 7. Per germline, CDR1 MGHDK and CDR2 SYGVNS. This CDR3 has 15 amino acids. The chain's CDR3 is CASSTTGTGDSPLHF. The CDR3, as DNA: TGTGCCAGCAGCACAACCGGGACAGGGGATTCACCCCTCCACTTT.

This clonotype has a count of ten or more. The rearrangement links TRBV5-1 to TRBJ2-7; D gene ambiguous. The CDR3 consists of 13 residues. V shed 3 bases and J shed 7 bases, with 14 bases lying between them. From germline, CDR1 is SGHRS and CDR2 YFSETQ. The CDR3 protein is CASSSDIYEEQYF. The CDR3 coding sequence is TGCGCCAGCAGCTCCGACATCTACGAGGAGCAGTACTTC.

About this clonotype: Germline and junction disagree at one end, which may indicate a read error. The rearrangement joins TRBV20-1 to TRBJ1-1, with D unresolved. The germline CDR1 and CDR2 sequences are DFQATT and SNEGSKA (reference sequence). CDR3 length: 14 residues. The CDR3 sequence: CSQDVGFMNTEASF. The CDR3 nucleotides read TGCAGTCAAGACGTAGGGTTCATGAACACTGAAGCTTCCTTT.

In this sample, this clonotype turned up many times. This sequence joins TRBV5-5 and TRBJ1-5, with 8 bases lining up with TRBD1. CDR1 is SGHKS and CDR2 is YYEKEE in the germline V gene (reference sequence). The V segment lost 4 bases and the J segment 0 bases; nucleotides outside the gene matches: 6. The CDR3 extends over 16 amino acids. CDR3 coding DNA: TGTGCCAGCAGCCACGCGGACAGGGTTAGCAATCAGCCCCAGCATTTT. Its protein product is CASSHADRVSNQPQHF.

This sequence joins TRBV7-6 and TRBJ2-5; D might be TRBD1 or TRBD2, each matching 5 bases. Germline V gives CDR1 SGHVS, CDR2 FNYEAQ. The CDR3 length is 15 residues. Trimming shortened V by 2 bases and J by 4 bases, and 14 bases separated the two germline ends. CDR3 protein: CASSLSGAKTETQYF. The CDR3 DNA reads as TGTGCCAGCAGCTTATCCGGGGCAAAAACAGAGACCCAGTACTTC.